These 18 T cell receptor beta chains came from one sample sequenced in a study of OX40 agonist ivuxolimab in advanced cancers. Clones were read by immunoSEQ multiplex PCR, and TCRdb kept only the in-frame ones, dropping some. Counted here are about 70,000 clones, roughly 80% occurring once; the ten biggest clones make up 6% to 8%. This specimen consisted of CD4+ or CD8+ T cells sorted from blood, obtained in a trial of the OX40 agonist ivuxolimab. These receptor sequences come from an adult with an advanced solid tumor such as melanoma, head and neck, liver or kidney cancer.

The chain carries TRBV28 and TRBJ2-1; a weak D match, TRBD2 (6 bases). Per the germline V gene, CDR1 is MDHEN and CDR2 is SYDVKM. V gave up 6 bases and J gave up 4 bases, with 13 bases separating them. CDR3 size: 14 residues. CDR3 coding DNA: TGTGCCAGCAGGGCGGGACCTATATACAATGAGCAGTTCTTC. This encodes CASRAGPIYNEQFF.

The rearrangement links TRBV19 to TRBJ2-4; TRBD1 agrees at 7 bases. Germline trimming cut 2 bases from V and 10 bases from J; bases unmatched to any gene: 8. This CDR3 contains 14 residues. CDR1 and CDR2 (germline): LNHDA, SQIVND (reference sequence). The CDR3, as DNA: TGTGCCAGTAGTATAAAAACAGGGGAACGGATTCAGTACTTC. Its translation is CASSIKTGERIQYF.

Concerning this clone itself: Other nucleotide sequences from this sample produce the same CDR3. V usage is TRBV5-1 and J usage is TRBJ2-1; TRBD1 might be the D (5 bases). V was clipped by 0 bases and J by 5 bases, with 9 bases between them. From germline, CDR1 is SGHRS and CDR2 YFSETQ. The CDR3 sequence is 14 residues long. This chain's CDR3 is CASSLAGRDNEQFF. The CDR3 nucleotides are TGCGCCAGCAGCTTGGCGGGCAGGGACAATGAGCAGTTCTTC.

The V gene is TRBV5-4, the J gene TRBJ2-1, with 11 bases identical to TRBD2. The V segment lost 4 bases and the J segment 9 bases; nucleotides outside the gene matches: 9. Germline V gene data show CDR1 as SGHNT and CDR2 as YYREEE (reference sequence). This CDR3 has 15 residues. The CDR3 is CASSQTSGVRGEQFF. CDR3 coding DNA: TGTGCCAGCAGCCAGACTAGCGGGGTACGGGGTGAGCAGTTCTTC.

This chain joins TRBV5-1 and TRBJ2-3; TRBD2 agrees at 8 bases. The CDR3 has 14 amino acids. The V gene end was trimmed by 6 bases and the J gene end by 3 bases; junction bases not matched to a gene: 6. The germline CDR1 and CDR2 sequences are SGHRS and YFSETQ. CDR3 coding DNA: TGCGCCAGCAAGGCGGGGGGCCTAACAGATACGCAGTATTTT. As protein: CASKAGGLTDTQYF.

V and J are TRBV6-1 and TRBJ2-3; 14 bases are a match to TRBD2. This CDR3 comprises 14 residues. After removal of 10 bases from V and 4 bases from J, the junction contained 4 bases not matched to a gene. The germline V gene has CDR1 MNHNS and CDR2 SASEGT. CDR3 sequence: CATGLAGDADTQYF. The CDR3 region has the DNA TGTGCCACGGGACTAGCGGGAGACGCAGATACGCAGTATTTT.

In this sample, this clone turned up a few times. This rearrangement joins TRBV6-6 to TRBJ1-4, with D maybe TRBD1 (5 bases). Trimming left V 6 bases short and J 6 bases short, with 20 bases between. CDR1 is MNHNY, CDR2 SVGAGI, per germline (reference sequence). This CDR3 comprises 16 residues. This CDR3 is CASRGGIGTVYEKLFF. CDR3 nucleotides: TGTGCCAGCAGGGGAGGGATAGGGACGGTGTATGAAAAACTGTTTTTT.

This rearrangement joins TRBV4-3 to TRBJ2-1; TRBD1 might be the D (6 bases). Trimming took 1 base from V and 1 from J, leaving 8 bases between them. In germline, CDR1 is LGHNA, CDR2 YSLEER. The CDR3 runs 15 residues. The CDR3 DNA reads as TGCGCCAGCAGCCAAGTAAGGGGGTCCTACAATGAGCAGTTCTTC. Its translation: CASSQVRGSYNEQFF.

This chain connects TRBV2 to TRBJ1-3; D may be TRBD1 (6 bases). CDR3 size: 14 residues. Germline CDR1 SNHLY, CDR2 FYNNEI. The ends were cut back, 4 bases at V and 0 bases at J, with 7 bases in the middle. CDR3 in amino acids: CASSGDTSGNTIYF. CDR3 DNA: TGTGCCAGCAGTGGGGACACCTCTGGAAACACCATATATTTT.

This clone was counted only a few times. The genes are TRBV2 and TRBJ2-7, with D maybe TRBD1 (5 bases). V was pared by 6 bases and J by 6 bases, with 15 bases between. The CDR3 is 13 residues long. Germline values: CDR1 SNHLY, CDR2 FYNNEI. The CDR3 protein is CASRGPFPPEQYF. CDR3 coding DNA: TGTGCCAGCAGGGGGCCTTTTCCCCCCGAGCAGTACTTC.

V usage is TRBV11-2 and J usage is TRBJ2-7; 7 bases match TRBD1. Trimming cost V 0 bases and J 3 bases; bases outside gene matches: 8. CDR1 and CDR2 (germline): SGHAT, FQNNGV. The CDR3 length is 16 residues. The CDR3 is CASSLDSMAGGYEQYF. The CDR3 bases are TGTGCCAGCAGCTTAGACAGCATGGCAGGGGGCTACGAGCAGTACTTC.

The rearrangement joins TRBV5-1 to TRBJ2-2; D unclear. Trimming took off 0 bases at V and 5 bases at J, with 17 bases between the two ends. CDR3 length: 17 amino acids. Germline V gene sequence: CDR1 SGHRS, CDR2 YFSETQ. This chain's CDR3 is CASSLGTLSRKTGELFF. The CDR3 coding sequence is TGCGCCAGCAGCTTGGGGACCCTTTCTAGGAAAACCGGGGAGCTGTTTTTT.

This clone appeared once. In DNA, the CDR3 is TGTGCCAGTAGCATTGGGGACAGCAATCAGCCCCAGCATTTT. Amino acids: CASSIGDSNQPQHF. V and J are TRBV19 and TRBJ1-5; maybe TRBD1 (5 bases). The V end was cut by 6 bases, the J end by 1 base, with 10 bases between. CDR1 LNHDA and CDR2 SQIVND come from the germline V gene (reference sequence). CDR3 length: 14 amino acids.

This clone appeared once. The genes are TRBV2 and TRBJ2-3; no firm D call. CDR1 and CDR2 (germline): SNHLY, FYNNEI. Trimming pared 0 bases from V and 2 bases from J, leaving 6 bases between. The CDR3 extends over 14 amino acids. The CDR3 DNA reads TGTGCCAGCAGTGAAGCGCCTTACACAGATACGCAGTATTTT. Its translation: CASSEAPYTDTQYF.

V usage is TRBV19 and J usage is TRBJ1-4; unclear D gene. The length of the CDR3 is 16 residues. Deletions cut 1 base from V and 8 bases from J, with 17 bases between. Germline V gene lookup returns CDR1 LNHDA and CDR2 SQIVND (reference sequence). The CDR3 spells CASSIGRQSIGEKLFF. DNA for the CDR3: TGTGCCAGTAGTATAGGTCGGCAGTCAATCGGGGAAAAACTGTTTTTT.

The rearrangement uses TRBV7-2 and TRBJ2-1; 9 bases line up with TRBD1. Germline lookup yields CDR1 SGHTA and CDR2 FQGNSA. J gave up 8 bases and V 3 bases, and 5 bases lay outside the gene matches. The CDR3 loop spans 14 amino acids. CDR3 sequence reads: CASSLAGQGYEQFF. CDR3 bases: TGTGCCAGCAGCTTGGCGGGACAGGGCTATGAGCAGTTCTTC.

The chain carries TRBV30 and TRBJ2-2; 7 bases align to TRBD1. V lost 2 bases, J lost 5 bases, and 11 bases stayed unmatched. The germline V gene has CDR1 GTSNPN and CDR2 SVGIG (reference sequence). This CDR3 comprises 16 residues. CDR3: CAWSLQGVYRTGELFF. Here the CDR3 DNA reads TGTGCCTGGAGTCTCCAGGGGGTGTATCGAACCGGGGAGCTGTTTTTT. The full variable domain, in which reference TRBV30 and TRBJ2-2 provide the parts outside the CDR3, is SQTIHQWPATLVQPVGSPLSLECTVEGTSNPNLYWYRQAAGRGLQLLFYSVGIGQISSEVPQNLSASRPQDRQFILSSKKLLLSDSGFYLCAWSLQGVYRTGELFFGEGSRLTVL.

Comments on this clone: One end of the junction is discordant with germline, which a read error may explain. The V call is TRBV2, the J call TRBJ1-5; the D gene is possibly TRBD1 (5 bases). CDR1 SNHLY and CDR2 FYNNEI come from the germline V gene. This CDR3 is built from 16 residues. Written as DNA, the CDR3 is TGTGCCGGCAGTGACACAACAGGATTTGGAAATCAGCCCCAGCATTTT. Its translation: CAGSDTTGFGNQPQHF.